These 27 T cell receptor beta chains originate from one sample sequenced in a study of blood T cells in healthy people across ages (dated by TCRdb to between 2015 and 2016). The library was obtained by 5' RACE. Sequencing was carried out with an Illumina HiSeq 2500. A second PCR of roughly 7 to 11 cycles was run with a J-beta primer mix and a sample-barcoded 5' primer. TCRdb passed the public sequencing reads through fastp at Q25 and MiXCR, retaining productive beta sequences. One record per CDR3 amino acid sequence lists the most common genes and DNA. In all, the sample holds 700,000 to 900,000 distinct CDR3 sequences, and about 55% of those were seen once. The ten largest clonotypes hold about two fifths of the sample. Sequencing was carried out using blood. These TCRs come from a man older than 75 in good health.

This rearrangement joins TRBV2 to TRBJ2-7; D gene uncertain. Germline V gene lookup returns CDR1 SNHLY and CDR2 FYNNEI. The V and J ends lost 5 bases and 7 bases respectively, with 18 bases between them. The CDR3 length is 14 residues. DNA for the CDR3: TGTGCCAGCAGTCCTTTAATAACAGTTCCAGAGCAGTACTTC. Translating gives CASSPLITVPEQYF.

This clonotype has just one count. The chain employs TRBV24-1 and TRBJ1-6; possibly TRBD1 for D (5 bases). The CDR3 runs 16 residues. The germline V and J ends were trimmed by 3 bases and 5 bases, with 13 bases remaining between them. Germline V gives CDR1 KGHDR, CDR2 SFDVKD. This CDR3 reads CATSDPRDGDNSPLHF. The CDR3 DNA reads TGTGCCACCAGTGATCCCCGGGACGGAGATAATTCACCCCTCCACTTT.

The CDR3 DNA follows: TGCGCCAGTCGACAGACTCCCCTCTACGAGCAGTACTTC. It encodes CASRQTPLYEQYF. The V and J genes are TRBV5-1 and TRBJ2-7; maybe TRBD1 (5 bases). The germline CDR1 and CDR2 sequences are SGHRS and YFSETQ. The CDR3 sequence is 13 residues long. V lost 8 bases to trimming and J lost 3 bases, with 15 bases between them.

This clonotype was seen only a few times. As DNA, the CDR3 is TGTGCCAGCAGTCGAACCGGGACTAGCGGGAGTAATTCCTACGAGCAGTACTTC. Translated: CASSRTGTSGSNSYEQYF. The chain has TRBV7-2 and TRBJ2-7; 14 positions match TRBD2. This CDR3 has 18 amino acids. V trimming: 6 bases; J trimming: 1 base; junction bases outside the gene matches: 11. Germline values: CDR1 SGHTA, CDR2 FQGNSA.

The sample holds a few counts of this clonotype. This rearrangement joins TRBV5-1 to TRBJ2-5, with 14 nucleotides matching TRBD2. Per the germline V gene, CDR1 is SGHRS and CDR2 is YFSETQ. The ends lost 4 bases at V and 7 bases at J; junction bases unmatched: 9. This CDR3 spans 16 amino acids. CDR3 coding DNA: TGCGCCAGCAGCGGGGGACTAGCGGGAGTGGAGGGGACCCAGTACTTC. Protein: CASSGGLAGVEGTQYF.

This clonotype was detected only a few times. The CDR3 here is CASSLAPLAGGRRSGTQYF. The CDR3 DNA is TGTGCCAGCAGCTTAGCGCCCCTAGCGGGAGGGCGCCGCTCGGGGACCCAGTACTTC. V gene TRBV7-2 combines with J gene TRBJ2-5, with 12 bases aligning to TRBD2. J lost 7 bases, V lost 0 bases, and 15 bases had no gene match. The CDR3 spans 19 residues. Germline values: CDR1 SGHTA, CDR2 FQGNSA.

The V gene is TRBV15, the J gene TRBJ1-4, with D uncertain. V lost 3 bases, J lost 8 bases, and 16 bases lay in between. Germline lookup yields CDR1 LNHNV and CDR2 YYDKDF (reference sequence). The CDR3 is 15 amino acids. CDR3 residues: CATSSVTALEEKLFF. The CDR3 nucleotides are TGTGCCACCAGCAGTGTAACAGCCTTGGAAGAAAAACTGTTTTTT.

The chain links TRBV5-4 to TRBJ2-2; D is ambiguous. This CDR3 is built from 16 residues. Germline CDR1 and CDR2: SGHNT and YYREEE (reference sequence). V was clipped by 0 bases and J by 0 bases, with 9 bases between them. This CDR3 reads CASSLVSTPNTGELFF. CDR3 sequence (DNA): TGTGCCAGCAGCTTGGTTTCGACTCCGAACACCGGGGAGCTGTTTTTT.

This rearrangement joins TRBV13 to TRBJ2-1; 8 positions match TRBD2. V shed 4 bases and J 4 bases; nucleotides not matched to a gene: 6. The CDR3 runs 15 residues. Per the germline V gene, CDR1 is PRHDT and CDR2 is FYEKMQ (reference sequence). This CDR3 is CASSSREAHYNEQFF. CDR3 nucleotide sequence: TGTGCCAGCAGCTCGCGGGAGGCCCATTACAATGAGCAGTTCTTC.

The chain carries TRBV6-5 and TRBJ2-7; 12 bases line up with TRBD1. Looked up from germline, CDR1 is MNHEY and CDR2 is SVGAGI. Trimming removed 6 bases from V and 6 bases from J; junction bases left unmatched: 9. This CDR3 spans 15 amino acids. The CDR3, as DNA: TGTGCCAGCAGACAAGCAGGGACAGGGGGCACCGAGCAGTACTTC. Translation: CASRQAGTGGTEQYF.

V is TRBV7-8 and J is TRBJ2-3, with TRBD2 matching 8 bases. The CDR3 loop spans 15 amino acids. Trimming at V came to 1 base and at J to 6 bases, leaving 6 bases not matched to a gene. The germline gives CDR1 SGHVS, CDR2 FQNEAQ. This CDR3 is CASSLVGLVGDTQYF. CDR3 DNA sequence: TGTGCCAGCAGCTTAGTGGGACTAGTTGGGGATACGCAGTATTTT. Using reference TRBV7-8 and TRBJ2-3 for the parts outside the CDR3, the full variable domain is GAGVSQSPRYKVAKRGQDVALRCDPISGHVSLFWYQQALGQGPEFLTYFQNEAQLDKSGLPSDRFFAERPEGSVSTLKIQRTQQEDSAVYLCASSLVGLVGDTQYFGPGTRLTVL.

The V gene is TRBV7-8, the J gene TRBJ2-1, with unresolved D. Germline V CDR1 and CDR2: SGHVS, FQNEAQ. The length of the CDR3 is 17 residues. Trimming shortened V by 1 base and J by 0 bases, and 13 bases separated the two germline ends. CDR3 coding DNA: TGTGCCAGCAGCTTAGGGGCCGTTCGGGCCTCCTACAATGAGCAGTTCTTC. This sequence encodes CASSLGAVRASYNEQFF.

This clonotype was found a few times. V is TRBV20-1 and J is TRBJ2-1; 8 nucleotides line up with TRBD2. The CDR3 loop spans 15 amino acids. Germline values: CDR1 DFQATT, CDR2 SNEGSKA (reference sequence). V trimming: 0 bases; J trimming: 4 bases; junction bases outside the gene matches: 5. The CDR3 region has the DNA TGCAGTGCTAGAGAGGGAGCGGGAGCTTACAATGAGCAGTTCTTC. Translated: CSAREGAGAYNEQFF.

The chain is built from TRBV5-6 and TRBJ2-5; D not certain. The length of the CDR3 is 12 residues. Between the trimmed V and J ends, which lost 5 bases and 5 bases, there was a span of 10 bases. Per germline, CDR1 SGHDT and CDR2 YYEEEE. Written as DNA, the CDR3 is TGTGCCAGCAGTTACGTAATGGAGACCCAGTACTTC. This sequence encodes CASSYVMETQYF. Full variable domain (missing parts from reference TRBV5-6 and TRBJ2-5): DAGVTQSPTHLIKTRGQQVTLRCSPKSGHDTVSWYQQALGQGPQFIFQYYEEEERQRGNFPDRFSGHQFPNYSSELNVNALLLGDSALYLCASSYVMETQYFGPGTRLLVL.

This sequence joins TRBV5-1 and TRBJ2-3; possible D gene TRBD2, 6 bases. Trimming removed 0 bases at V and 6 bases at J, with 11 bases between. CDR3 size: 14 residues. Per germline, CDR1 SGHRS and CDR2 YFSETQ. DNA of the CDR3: TGCGCCAGCAGCTTGGGGGCGGGATCGGATACGCAGTATTTT. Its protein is CASSLGAGSDTQYF.

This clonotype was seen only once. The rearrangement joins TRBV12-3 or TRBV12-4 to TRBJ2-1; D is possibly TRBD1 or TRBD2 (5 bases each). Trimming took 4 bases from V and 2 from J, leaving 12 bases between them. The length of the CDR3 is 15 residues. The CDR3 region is CASSSPGPAYNEQFF. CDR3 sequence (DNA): TGTGCCAGCAGTTCACCGGGGCCCGCCTACAATGAGCAGTTCTTC.

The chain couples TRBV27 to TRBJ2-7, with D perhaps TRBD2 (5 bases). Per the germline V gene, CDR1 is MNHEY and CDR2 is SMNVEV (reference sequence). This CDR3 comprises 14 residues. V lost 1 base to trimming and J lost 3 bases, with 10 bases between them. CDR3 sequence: CASSLYGDGYEQYF. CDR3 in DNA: TGTGCCAGCAGTTTATACGGGGATGGCTACGAGCAGTACTTC.

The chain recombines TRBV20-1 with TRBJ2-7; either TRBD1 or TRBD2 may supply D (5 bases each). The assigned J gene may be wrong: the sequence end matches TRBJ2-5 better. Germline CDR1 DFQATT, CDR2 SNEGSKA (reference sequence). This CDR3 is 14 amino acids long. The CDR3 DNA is TGCAGTGCCGTAGTGCAGGGTGCGGGAGAGACCCAGTACTTC. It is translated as CSAVVQGAGETQYF.

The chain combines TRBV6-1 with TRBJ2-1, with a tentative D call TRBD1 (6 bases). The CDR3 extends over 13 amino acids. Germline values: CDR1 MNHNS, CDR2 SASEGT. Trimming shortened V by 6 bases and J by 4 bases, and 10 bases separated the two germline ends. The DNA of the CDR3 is TGTGCCAGCAGCATTAGGGGGTACAATGAGCAGTTCTTC. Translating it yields CASSIRGYNEQFF.

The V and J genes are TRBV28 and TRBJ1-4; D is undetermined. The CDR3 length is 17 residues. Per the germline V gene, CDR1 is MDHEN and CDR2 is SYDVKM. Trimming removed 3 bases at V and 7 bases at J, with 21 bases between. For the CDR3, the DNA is TGTGCCAGCAGTTTCCGTCTAGACACGCACATCGGTGAAAAACTGTTTTTT. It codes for CASSFRLDTHIGEKLFF.

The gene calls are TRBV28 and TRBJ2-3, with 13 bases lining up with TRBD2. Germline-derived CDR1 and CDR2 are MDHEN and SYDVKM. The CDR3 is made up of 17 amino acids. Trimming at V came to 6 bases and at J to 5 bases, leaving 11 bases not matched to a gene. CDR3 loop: CASRNPGLAGRKDTQYF. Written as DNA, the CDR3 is TGTGCCAGCAGAAACCCGGGACTAGCGGGGAGGAAAGATACGCAGTATTTT.

CDR3 in DNA: TGTGCCAGCAGTCGAAGCGGGAGTTCGCAAAACATTCAGTACTTC. It codes for CASSRSGSSQNIQYF. V gene TRBV2 combines with J gene TRBJ2-4, with 8 positions matching TRBD2. Per germline, CDR1 SNHLY and CDR2 FYNNEI. The length of the CDR3 is 15 residues. Germline trimming cut 5 bases from V and 5 bases from J; bases unmatched to any gene: 8.

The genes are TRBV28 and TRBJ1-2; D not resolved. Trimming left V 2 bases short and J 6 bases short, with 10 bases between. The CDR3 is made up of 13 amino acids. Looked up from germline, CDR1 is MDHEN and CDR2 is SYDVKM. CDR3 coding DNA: TGTGCCAGCAGTTTAACACCTCTGAATGGCTACACCTTC. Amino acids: CASSLTPLNGYTF.

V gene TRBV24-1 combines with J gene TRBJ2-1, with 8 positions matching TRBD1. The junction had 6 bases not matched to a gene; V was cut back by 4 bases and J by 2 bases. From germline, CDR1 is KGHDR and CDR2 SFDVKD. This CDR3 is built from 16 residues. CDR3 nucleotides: TGTGCCACCAGTGACCGCGACAGGGGACCCTACAATGAGCAGTTCTTC. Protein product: CATSDRDRGPYNEQFF.

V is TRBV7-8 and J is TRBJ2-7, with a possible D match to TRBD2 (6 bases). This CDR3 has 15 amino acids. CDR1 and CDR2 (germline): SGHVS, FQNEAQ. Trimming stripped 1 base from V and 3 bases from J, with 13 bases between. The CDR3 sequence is CASSLVGTGDYEQYF. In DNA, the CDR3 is TGTGCCAGCAGCTTAGTAGGGACGGGAGACTACGAGCAGTACTTC.

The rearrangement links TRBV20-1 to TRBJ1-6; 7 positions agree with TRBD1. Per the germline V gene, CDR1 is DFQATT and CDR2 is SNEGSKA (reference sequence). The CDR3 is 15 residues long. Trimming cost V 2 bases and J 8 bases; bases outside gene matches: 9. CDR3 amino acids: CSARPSGTAYSPLHF. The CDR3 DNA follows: TGCAGTGCTAGACCATCCGGGACAGCCTATTCACCCCTCCACTTT.

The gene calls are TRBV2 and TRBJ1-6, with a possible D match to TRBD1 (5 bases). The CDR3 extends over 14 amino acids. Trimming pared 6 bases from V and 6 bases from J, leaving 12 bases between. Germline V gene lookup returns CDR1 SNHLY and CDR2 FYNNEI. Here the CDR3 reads CASRLGGFNSPLHF. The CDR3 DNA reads TGTGCCAGCAGGCTGGGGGGTTTTAATTCACCCCTCCACTTT.